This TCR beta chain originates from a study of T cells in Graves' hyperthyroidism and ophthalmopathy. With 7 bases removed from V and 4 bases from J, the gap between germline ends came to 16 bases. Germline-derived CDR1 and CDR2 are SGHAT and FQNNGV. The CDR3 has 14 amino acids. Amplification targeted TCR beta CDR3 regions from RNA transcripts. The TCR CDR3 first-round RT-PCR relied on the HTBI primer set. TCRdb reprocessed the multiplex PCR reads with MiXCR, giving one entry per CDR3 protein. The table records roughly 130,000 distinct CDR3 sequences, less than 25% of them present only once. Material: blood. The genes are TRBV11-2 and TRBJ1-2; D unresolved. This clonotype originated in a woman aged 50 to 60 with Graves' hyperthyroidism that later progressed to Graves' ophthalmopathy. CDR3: CASTVRSASYGYTF. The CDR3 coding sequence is TGTGCCAGCACCGTAAGATCCGCTTCCTATGGCTACACCTTC.